This TCR beta chain was observed in a study of CD8 T cells in Susac syndrome. From germline, CDR1 is GTSNPN and CDR2 SVGIG (reference sequence). Trimming left V 5 bases short and J 0 bases short, with 13 bases between. The CDR3 loop spans 14 amino acids. An amount of RNA that ranged from roughly 0.5 to 1 ug was reverse transcribed with random hexamers. Amplification of TCR beta CDR3 was carried out by immunoSEQ multiplex PCR, which covered 54 Vbeta and 13 Jbeta segments. MiXCR, applied by TCRdb to the immunoSEQ multiplex PCR reads, yields one record per CDR3 protein. Altogether under 200,000 distinct CDR3 sequences are present, 85% to 95% being singletons, with the ten largest covering less than 0.11%. The study sequenced TCR beta in blood CD8+ and CD4+ T cells.

The gene calls are TRBV30 and TRBJ2-5; D remains ambiguous. The clonotype originates from a human donor in good health. The sequencing input was CD4+ T cells from PBMCs. The CDR3 loop is CAWANGPNQETQYF. CDR3 bases: TGTGCCTGGGCAAATGGACCGAACCAAGAGACCCAGTACTTC.